This T cell receptor (beta chain) was captured by sequencing in a study of shared clonotypes between healthy human individuals (dated by TCRdb to the early 2020s). Some background on the complete study: Two women and three men aged 18 to 49 years were included in the cohort. For each donor, CD4 naive and CD4 memory were each given three plates, CD8 naive was given two plates, and CD8 memory was given one plate. Blood TCR repertoires of roughly five healthy adults were deeply sequenced to estimate repertoire size and the extent of clonotype sharing between individuals. To increase sequencing depth and limit assay-specific biases, TCR repertoire library preparation and sequencing were carried out by different laboratories using diverse techniques. Each donor's leukapheresis produced roughly between roughly 0.85 and 10 billion PBMCs.

V is pared back by 3 bases and J by 2 bases, with 6 bases lying between the germline termini. Taken from the germline V gene, the CDR1 and CDR2 loops are SGHRS and YFSETQ. The CDR3 numbers 12 residues from cysteine through phenylalanine. The entry retains the CDR3 DNA only, 36 bases that are in frame from base 1. Broad study findings and their caveats: Based on pairwise subsampling, the degree of clonotype sharing among donors was expected to be affected by sequencing depth. Sampling was limited to blood, and TCR repertoires in tissue likely differ from TCR repertoires in blood. Sharing across several donors was observed for roughly 5.4% of naive CD4, over 3% of naive CD8, 2% to 2.5% of memory CD4, and roughly 0.4% of memory CD8 clonotypes. Clonotypes shared by all four sorted-subset donors showed higher generation probabilities than non-shared clonotypes. Rarefaction of sorted-subset datasets indicated incomplete sequencing despite the large sequencing depth. Because the study included only a small number of donors, the genetic and exposure-history diversity represented was limited. Larger estimated clonotype richness was generally found for naive subsets than for memory subsets.

As to this clone: It has no known antigen specificity. No base qualities exist here, and no much larger clone lies one base off it.

CD8 naive samples consisted of CD45RO-negative cells that were positively selected for CCR7, yielding a CD45RA+CCR7+ population without TemRA cells. Healthy HIV-negative adults with no recently reported acute infections or vaccinations were included as donors. Every donor was a Caucasian adult residing in Nashville, Tennessee, USA. Blood was obtained by leukapheresis, after which PBMCs were separated by Ficoll-Histopaque density gradient centrifugation and cryopreserved in liquid nitrogen vapor phase. Purity and quantity of every magnetically sorted T cell population were checked by analytical flow cytometry. Genomic DNA was isolated from each sorted fraction and quantified by UV absorbance on a Nanodrop 2000c. Using the deep immunoSEQ assay, multiplex PCR amplified TCR CDR3 regions from genomic DNA. For each cell subset, the extracted genomic DNA was distributed evenly across all wells of several immunoSEQ 96-well plates, and each plate served as one replicate. Each replicate PCR for sorted subsets received 150 to 250 ng genomic DNA, equal to about 30,000 T cell genomes. Purified libraries were quantified with a Qubit 3.0 fluorometer, sized on a Bioanalyzer 2100, and re-quantified with the KAPA Library Quantification kit. A separate single-read 150-cycle Illumina NextSeq 550 flow cell was used to sequence each immunoSEQ 96-well plate. Per the authors' processing: Because the immunoSEQ output held only junctional sequences and lacked quality scores, the filtering could not match the filtering applied to full-length reads. To assign V/J genes and CDR3, sequences were annotated using PyIR, a Python wrapper for IgBLAST v1.9, with IMGT germline references. Any read was removed if the V/J assignment was weak (E-value above 1e-6), the CDR3 was missing, or the read contained stop codons, out-of-frame junctions, or ambiguous translated residues. A V3J clonotype was defined by an identical inferred V gene, J gene, and CDR3 amino acid sequence. The percentage overlap between two repertoires was calculated by dividing the number of shared unique clonotypes by the size of the smaller repertoire. Repertoire richness was assessed with RTK rarefaction, the Chao1 estimator, and Recon v2.1 estimates of unobserved clonotypes. OLGA was used to compute generation probabilities for all TCRbeta clonotypes that the gDNA method yielded from a handful of donors. In TCRdb, the immuneACCESS table is reduced to in-frame sequences with V and J assigned. These tables do not hold every clone; where another copy was compared, an unresolved V gene accounts for under half, and the others remain unexplained. That table supplies the V and J calls and clone size; D and trimming were determined from the DNA. For this sample the table gives hundreds of thousands of clones, of which approximately 95% were detected only once. The top ten hold about 0.11% of the sample.

Sequences were obtained from naive CD8+ T cells sorted from blood. The intended sense of this specimen's cell subset or site label: CD45RA+CCR7+. The sequence derives from a woman in her 30s in good health. The rearrangement joined TRBV5-1 to TRBJ2-7; a tentative D call is TRBD2 (5 bases match). The DNA reads TGCGCCAGCAGCTCGGAGGCCTACGAGCAGTACTTC. Its amino acids are CASSSEAYEQYF.